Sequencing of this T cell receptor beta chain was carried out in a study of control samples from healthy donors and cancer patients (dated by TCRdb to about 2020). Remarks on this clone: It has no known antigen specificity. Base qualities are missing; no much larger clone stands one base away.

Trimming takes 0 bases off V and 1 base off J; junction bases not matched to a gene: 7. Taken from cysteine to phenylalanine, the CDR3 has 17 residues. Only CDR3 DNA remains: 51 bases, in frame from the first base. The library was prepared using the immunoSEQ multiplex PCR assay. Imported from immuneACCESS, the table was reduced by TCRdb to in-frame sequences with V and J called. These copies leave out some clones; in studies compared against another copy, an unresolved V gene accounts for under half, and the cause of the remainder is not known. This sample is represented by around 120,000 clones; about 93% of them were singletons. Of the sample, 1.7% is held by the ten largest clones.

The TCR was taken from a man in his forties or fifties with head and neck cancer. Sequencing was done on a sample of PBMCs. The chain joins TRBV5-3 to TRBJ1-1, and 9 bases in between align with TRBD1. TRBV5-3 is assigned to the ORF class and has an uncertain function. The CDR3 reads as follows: CARSLAHRGPWNTEAFF. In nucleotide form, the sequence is TGTGCCAGAAGCTTGGCCCACAGGGGGCCCTGGAACACTGAAGCTTTCTTT.